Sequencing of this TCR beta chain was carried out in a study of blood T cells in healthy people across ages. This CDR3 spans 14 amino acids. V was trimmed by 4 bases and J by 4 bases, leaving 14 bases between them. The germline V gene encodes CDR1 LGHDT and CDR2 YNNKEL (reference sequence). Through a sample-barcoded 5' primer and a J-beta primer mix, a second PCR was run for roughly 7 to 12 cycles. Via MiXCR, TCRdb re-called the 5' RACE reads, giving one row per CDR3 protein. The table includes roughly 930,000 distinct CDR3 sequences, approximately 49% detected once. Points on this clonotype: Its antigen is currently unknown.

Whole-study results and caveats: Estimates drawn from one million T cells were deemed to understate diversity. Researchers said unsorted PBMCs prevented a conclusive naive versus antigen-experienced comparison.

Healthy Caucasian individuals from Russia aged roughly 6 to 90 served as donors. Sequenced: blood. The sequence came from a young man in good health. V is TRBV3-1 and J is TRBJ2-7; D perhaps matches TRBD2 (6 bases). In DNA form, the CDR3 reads TGTGCCAGCAGCCCCTACCGGACTACATACGAGCAGTACTTC. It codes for CASSPYRTTYEQYF.